This T cell receptor (beta chain) was observed in a study of blood T cell repertoires in COVID-19. Sequencing was performed with immunoSEQ multiplex PCR; in TCRdb, only in-frame clones are kept and a portion is missing. Of hundreds of thousands of clones in the sample, 70% to 90% were seen once. Germline V CDR1 and CDR2: SGHVS, FQNEAQ. The CDR3 is made up of 14 amino acids. The V end lost 4 bases, the J end lost 4 bases, and 12 bases lay between the germline ends. Input material: peripheral blood. This clonotype was sampled from a human donor in a cohort sampled during active COVID-19. This chain joins TRBV7-8 and TRBJ2-3, with D possibly matching TRBD2 (6 bases). The CDR3, as DNA: TGTGCCAGCAGCTCTGGAGGGAGCGCAGATACGCAGTATTTT. Translating gives CASSSGGSADTQYF.